This paragraph reports one T cell receptor (beta chain). The entry originates in a study of untreated major depressive disorder. The data were produced by immunoSEQ multiplex PCR, yet TCRdb's version contains in-frame clones alone and is incomplete. The table has about 20,000 clones, around 87% seen once; the top ten hold about 5%. Trimming cost V 3 bases and J 2 bases, with 6 bases left between them. CDR1 and CDR2 (germline): SNHLY, FYNNEI. The CDR3 sequence is 13 residues long. The chain recombines TRBV2 with TRBJ2-3; maybe TRBD2 (5 bases). This receptor was identified in a young woman in good health. The material sequenced was CD4+ T cells from PBMCs. The CDR3 sequence: CASSELATDTQYF. DNA of the CDR3: TGTGCCAGCAGTGAGCTAGCCACAGATACGCAGTATTTT.